Listed here is a single T cell receptor (beta chain). The CDR3 contains 14 residues. Per germline, CDR1 SGHAT and CDR2 FQNNGV. V dropped 3 bases and J dropped 4 bases, with 11 bases sitting between them. Clones were read by immunoSEQ multiplex PCR, and TCRdb kept only the in-frame ones, dropping some. The data hold 3,000 to 4,000 clones, with roughly 70% observed a single time. This research-autopsy study prospectively enrolled adult allogeneic hematopoietic cell transplant recipients with steroid-refractory graft-versus-host disease. The data stem from a study of tissue T cells after allogeneic stem cell transplantation.

The V and J genes are TRBV11-2 and TRBJ2-3; D possibly corresponds to TRBD1 (6 bases). Material: left colon tissue, obtained at autopsy. The receptor was isolated from a male patient aged 60 or older with steroid-refractory graft-versus-host disease after an allogeneic stem cell transplant. Some T cells may trace back to the graft donor. This CDR3 reads CASSFLPGADTQYF. In nucleotides, the CDR3 is TGTGCCAGCAGCTTTCTTCCAGGGGCAGATACGCAGTATTTT.